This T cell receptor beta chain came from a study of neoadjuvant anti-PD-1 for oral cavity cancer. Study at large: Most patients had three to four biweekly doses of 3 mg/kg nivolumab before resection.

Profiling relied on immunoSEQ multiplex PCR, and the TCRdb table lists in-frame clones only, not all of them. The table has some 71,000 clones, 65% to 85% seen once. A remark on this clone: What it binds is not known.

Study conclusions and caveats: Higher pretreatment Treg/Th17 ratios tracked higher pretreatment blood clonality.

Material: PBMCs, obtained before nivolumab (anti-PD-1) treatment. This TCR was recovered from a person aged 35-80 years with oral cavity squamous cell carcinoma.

CDR3 nucleotides: TGTGCCAGCACCGGCGGGGGAAAAACCTACAATGAGCAGTTCTTC. Translated, it gives CASTGGGKTYNEQFF. The chain is built from TRBV6-1 and TRBJ2-1, with 7 positions matching TRBD2. The CDR3 runs to 15 residues. V was pared by 7 bases and J by 2 bases, with 8 bases of the junction left unmatched. Germline V gene data show CDR1 as MNHNS and CDR2 as SASEGT.